This T cell receptor beta chain was captured in a study of CD8+ T cells in alopecia areata (dated by TCRdb to between 2018 and 2020). As for the study more broadly: Treated patients were enrolled in an open-label pilot trial of oral tofacitinib at 5 to 10 mg twice daily for moderate-to-severe alopecia areata. Tofacitinib was given for 6 to 18 months, followed by 6 months of follow-up off drug to assess delayed response and recurrence. TCRbeta CDR3 regions were amplified by immunoSEQ multiplex PCR with 35 Vbeta forward and 13 Jbeta reverse primers. On the human side, TCRbeta sequencing was run on scalp tissue and on sorted CD4+ and CD8+ peripheral blood T cells from healthy controls and from alopecia areata patients with either patchy or totalis/universalis disease. To study T cell clonal expansion in alopecia areata, the researchers applied high-throughput TCRbeta sequencing to both the C3H/HeJ mouse model and human patients. Patients on tofacitinib were biopsied at baseline and after 4 and 24 weeks of treatment, and several of the patients also had a later scalp biopsy. Clonality in the scalp was compared among normal scalp (n=4), patchy alopecia areata scalp (n=8), and alopecia totalis/universalis scalp (n=8). RNA was extracted with the PAXgene miRNA kit for fixed scalp, the miRNeasy kit for PBMCs, and the RNeasy kit for mouse skin.

At the junction V is shortened by 5 bases and J by 0 bases, with 5 bases in between. Reading the germline V gene (reference sequence) gives CDR1 MNHEY and CDR2 SMNVEV. Taken from cysteine to phenylalanine, the CDR3 has 14 residues. Only CDR3 DNA is held: 42 bases, read in frame from base 1. Sample time point, as interpreted from the label and publication: baseline before oral tofacitinib. Peripheral blood and lesional scalp punch biopsies were obtained from patients with alopecia areata. After PBMCs were isolated by density centrifugation and stained for CD3, CD4 and CD8, a FACSAria was used to sort CD4+ and CD8+ T cells. Library preparation employed the immunoSEQ multiplex PCR assay. For TCR sequencing, RNA was extracted from every sample and reverse transcribed into cDNA to serve as template. First-strand cDNA was synthesized using SuperScript III with a 2:1 mix of oligo-dT and random hexamers. Amplification bias was assessed with a synthetic immune receptor repertoire, and residual bias was removed computationally. The paper's processing steps were these. After raw reads were preprocessed to remove errors, the CDR3 was defined following IMGT conventions as running from the conserved cysteine to phenylalanine. Clonality was computed as 1 minus the Shannon entropy, with the entropy normalized by log2 of the number of productive unique TCRs. Whether scalp clones were CD4 or CD8 was inferred by matching scalp TCRbeta sequences against CD4 and CD8 repertoires sorted from blood. This is the immuneACCESS table as TCRdb keeps it, with only in-frame sequences that have V and J called. A part of the clones is gone; compared with another copy, unresolved V genes explain less than half, and the rest is unexplained. V and J calls and clone size follow that table, whereas D and trimming were derived from the DNA. The sample records 160,000 or so clones, 40% to 65% of which are singletons. The ten largest clones take up roughly a fifth of the sample.

In the case of this clone: The antigen it binds to is not known. Per-base qualities were not stored, and no clone one base away is much larger.

The investigation overall reported the following: Shared TCR sequences between patients were less evident than in mice, which may be partly attributable to HLA diversity in the patient population. Higher clonality and more expanded CD8+ clones were observed in lesional scalp than in normal scalp, particularly in alopecia totalis/universalis, a finding suggestive of antigenic drive. Unlike mouse skin, where gammadelta T cells dominate, normal human skin contains resident alphabeta T cells that get sequenced too, which complicates analysis of the scalp TCR repertoire.

The chain is made from TRBV27 and TRBJ2-6; the D gene is unclear. The sequence was collected from a human donor with alopecia areata. The sequencing here drew on CD8+ T cells sorted from blood, taken at week 0. The bases read TGTGCCAGCAGTCTTCACTCTGGGGCCAACGTCCTGACTTTC. The encoded protein is CASSLHSGANVLTF.